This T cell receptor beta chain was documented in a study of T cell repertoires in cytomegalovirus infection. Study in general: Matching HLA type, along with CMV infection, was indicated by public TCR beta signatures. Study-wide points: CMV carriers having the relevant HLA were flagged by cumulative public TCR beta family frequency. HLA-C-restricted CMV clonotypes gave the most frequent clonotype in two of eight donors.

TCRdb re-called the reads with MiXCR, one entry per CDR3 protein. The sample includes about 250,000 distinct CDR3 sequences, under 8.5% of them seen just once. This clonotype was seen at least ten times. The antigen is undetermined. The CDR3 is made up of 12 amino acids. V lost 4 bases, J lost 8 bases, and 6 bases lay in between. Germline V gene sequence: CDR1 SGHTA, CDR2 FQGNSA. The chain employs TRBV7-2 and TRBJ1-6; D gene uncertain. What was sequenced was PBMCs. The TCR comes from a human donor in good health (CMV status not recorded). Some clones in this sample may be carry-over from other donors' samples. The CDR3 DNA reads TGTGCCAGCAGCTCGGCGGATTCACCCCTCCACTTT. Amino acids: CASSSADSPLHF.